This TCR beta chain was captured in a study of OX40 agonist ivuxolimab in advanced cancers. General study points: It was also the case that some nonresponders had low normalized T-cell clonal expansion.

A note on this clone: Its matching antigen is unknown.

Assay used: immunoSEQ multiplex PCR; TCRdb lists only in-frame clones, some missing. This sample has roughly 77,000 clones, with 81% found just once. The CDR3 consists of 15 residues. Germline loops: CDR1 SGHRS, CDR2 YFSETQ. The V segment lost 4 bases and the J segment 5 bases; nucleotides outside the gene matches: 11. This sequence originates from an adult with an advanced solid tumor such as melanoma, head and neck, liver or kidney cancer. The rearrangement uses TRBV5-1 and TRBJ1-2; 7 bases align to TRBD1. This material consisted of CD4+ or CD8+ T cells sorted from blood, taken in a trial of the OX40 agonist ivuxolimab. In DNA, the CDR3 is TGCGCCAGCAGCGGTGCCCCCGGGACAGCTTATGGCTACACCTTC. Its protein is CASSGAPGTAYGYTF.